This TCR beta chain stems from a study of T cell repertoires in aging, cancer and after chemotherapy. Overall study findings and caveats: Rebound thymic output was suggested by rising median generation probability during chemotherapy in each cancer cohort. In cancer patients, declining TCR diversity with age involved lost richness and lost evenness.

The template was genomic DNA from peripheral blood, not RNA. With respect to this clonotype: Its antigen is unknown.

Germline CDR1 and CDR2: SNHLY and FYNNEI. The V end was cut by 6 bases, the J end by 2 bases, with 19 bases between. The CDR3 sequence is 16 residues long. TRB rearrangements spanning V, D and J were amplified using mixed TRB-A/B primers. MiXCR, applied by TCRdb to the multiplex PCR reads, yields one record per CDR3 protein. The repertoire includes over a thousand distinct CDR3 sequences, just over 20% of them detected once, and about two fifths sits in the top ten. The clonotype was recovered from a human donor with a solid tumor. The sequencing input was blood. The chain links TRBV2 to TRBJ2-5; D perhaps matches TRBD2 (7 bases). The CDR3 is CASRERGGAGQETQYF. CDR3 DNA sequence: TGTGCCAGCAGGGAAAGGGGGGGCGCAGGGCAAGAGACCCAGTACTTC.